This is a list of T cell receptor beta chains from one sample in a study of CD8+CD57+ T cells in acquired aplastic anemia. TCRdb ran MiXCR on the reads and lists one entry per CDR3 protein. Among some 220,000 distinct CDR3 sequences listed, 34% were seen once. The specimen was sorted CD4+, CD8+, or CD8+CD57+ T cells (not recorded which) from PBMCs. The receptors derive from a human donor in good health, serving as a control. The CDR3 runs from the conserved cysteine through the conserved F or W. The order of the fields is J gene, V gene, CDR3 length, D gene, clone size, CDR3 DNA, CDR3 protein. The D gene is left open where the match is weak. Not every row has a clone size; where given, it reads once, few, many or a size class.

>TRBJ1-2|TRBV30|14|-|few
TGTGCCTGGAGTGGGGGTTCGGTCAACTATGGCTACACCTTC
CAWSGGSVNYGYTF
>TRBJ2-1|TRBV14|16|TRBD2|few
TGTGCCAGCAGCCGCATGCGGGGGTCGTCCTACAATGAGCAGTTCTTC
CASSRMRGSSYNEQFF
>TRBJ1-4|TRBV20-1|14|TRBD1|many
TGCAGTGCTAGAGACACAGGGGCCGGTGAAAAACTGTTTTTT
CSARDTGAGEKLFF
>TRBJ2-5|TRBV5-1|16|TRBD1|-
TGCGCCAGCCGCTCGGGGACGACAGGGGCGCAAGAGACCCAGTACTTC
CASRSGTTGAQETQYF
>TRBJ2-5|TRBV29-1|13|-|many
TGCAGCGTTGGGTCCCCCCCCGAAGAGACCCAGTACTTC
CSVGSPPEETQYF
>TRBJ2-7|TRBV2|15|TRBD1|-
TGTGCCAGCAGCTTAGACGACAGGGCAACCTACGAGCAGTACTTC
CASSLDDRATYEQYF
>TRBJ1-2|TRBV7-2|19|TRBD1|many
TGTGCCAGCAGCTTCGGGGACAGCACAAACCAGCTGGCTAACTATGGCTACACCTTC
CASSFGDSTNQLANYGYTF
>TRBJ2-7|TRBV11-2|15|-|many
TGTGCCAGCAGCTTAGAAGGCGGGACCTCCTACGAGCAGTACTTC
CASSLEGGTSYEQYF
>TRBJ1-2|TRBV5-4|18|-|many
TGTGCCAGCAGCTTGGGATTAGGACAGTACAACACTAACTATGGCTACACCTTC
CASSLGLGQYNTNYGYTF
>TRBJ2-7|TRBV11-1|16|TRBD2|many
TGTGCCAGCAGCTTATTCCGACTAGCGGACGCCTACGAGCAGTACTTC
CASSLFRLADAYEQYF
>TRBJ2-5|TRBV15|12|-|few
TGTGCCACCAGCAGAGGTAGAGAGACCCAGTACTTC
CATSRGRETQYF
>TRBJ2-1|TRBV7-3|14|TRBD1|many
TGTGCCAGCAGTGACAGGGGGACTCCAAATGAGCAGTTCTTC
CASSDRGTPNEQFF
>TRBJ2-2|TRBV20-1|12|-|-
TGCAGTGCTAGTCGTGGATCCGGGGAGCTGTTTTTT
CSASRGSGELFF
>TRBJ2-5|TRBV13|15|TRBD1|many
TGTGCCAGCAGCCGGTCATGGACAGGCCAAGAGACCCAGTACTTC
CASSRSWTGQETQYF
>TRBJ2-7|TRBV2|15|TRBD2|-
TGTGCCAGCAGTTTAAATAGCGGGGGGGCCTACGAGCAGTACTTC
CASSLNSGGAYEQYF
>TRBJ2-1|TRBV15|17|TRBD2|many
TGTGCCACCAGCACACTAGCGGGAGGGGGAATTTACAATGAGCAGTTCTTC
CATSTLAGGGIYNEQFF